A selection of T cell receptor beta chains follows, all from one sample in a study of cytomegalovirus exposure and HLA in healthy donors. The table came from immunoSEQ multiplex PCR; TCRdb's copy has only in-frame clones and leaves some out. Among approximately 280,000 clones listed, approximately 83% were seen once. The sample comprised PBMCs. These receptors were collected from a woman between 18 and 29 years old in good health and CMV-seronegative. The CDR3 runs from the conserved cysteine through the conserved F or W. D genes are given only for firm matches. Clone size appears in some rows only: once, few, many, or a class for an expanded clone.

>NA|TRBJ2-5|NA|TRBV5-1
TGCGCCAGCAGCTTGGTGTCAGTCTCAGAGACCCAGTACTTC
CASSLVSVSETQYF
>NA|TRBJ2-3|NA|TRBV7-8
TGTGCCAGCAGCTTAGTTATGGCAGGGGCTTCAGATACGCAGTATTTT
CASSLVMAGASDTQYF
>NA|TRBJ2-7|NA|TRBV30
TGTGCCTGGGGGGGGTACTCCTACGAGCAGTACTTC
CAWGGYSYEQYF
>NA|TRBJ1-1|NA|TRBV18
TGTGCCAGCTCATTCGACAGCCCAGATACTGAAGCTTTCTTT
CASSFDSPDTEAFF
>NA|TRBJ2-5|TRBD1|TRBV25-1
TGTGCCAGCAGTGAAATAGGCAGGGGGTTACGAGAGACCCAGTACTTC
CASSEIGRGLRETQYF
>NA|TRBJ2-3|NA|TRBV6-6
TGTGCCAGCAGTGGGGGGGCAGCGGGGAGCACAGATACGCAGTATTTT
CASSGGAAGSTDTQYF
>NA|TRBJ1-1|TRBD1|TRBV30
TGTGCCTGGTTGGAACAGGGGGCCACTGAAGCTTTCTTT
CAWLEQGATEAFF
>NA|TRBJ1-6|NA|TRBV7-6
TGTGCCAGCAGCTTAAGTGTCGGCGGTAACTCCTATAATTCACCCCTCCACTTT
CASSLSVGGNSYNSPLHF
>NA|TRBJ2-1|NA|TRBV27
TGTGCCAGCAAGTCTACCACCGATGAACGCAATGAGCAGTTCTTC
CASKSTTDERNEQFF
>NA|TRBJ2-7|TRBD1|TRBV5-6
TGTGCCAGCAGCCGCCGACAGGGTGGCGAGCAGTACTTC
CASSRRQGGEQYF
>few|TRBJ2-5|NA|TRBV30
TGTGCCTGGAGTGTACTAGAAGAGACCCAGTACTTC
CAWSVLEETQYF
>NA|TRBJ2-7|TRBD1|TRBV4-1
TGCGCCAGCAGCCAAGGGGACAGCGGCTACGAGCAGTACTTC
CASSQGDSGYEQYF
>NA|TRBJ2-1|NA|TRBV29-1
TGCAGCGATAGTCGGTCTCTTTACAATGAGCAGTTCTTC
CSDSRSLYNEQFF
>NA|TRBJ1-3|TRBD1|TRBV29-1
TGCAGCGCTTGGACAGGGGGCTCTGGAAACACCATATATTTT
CSAWTGGSGNTIYF
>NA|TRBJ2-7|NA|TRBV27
TGTGCCAGCCGCACAGGGATAGGCGAGCAGTACTTC
CASRTGIGEQYF
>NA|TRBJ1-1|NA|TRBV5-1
TGCGCCAGCAGCTTGAGGGGGATCGTCGGCCCTGAAGCTTTCTTT
CASSLRGIVGPEAFF
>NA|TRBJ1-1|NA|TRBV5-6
TGTGCCAGCAGCTTCAACAGGGCCACTGAAGCTTTCTTT
CASSFNRATEAFF
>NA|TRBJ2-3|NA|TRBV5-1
TGCGCCAGCAGCTTAAGCGATCTTAGCACAGATACGCAGTATTTT
CASSLSDLSTDTQYF
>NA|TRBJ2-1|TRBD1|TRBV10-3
TGTGCCATCAGTGGGGACAGGGATAACAATGAGCAGTTCTTC
CAISGDRDNNEQFF
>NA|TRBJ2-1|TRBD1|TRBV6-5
TGTGCCAGCAGTGACAGGGGAACCTACAATGAGCAGTTCTTC
CASSDRGTYNEQFF
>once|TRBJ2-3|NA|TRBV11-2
TGTGCCAGCAGCTTAGCGTCCAGGGCCTCAGATACGCAGTATTTT
CASSLASRASDTQYF
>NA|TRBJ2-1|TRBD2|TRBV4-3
TGCGCCAGCAGCCAAGGGAGGACTAGCGGGGGTAATCAGTTCTTC
CASSQGRTSGGNQFF
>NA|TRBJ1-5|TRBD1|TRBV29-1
TGCAGCGTTGCGAGTACAGGGGAAAATCAGCCCCAGCATTTT
CSVASTGENQPQHF
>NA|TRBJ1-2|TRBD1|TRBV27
TGTGCCAGCAGTTTATCGGGTAGCGGACAGGGGTACTATGGCTACACCTTC
CASSLSGSGQGYYGYTF
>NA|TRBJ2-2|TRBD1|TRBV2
TGTGCCACTACACAGGGGGACAACACCGGGGAGCTGTTTTTT
CATTQGDNTGELFF
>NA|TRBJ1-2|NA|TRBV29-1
TGCAGCGGCCCAGTTGAGGGTGGCTACACCTTC
CSGPVEGGYTF
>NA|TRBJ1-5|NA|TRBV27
TGTGCCAGCAGTTGGAGGGGAAATCAGCCCCAGCATTTT
CASSWRGNQPQHF
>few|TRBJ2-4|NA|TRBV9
TGTGCCAGCAGCGTGGGCTTCGCCAAAAACATTCAGTACTTC
CASSVGFAKNIQYF
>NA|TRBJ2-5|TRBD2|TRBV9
TGTGCCAGCAGCGTTACAAGGACTAGCAGCCAAGAGACCCAGTACTTC
CASSVTRTSSQETQYF
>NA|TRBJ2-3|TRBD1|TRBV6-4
TGTGCCAGCAGTGCTGGACAGGGGCCAGATACGCAGTATTTT
CASSAGQGPDTQYF
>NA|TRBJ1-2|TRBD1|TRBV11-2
TGTGCCAGCAGCTTAGATCTTCAGGGGGATTACTATGGCTACACCTTC
CASSLDLQGDYYGYTF
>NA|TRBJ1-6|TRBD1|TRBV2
TGTGCCAGCAGGATAGACAGGGAGTCCCTCCACTTT
CASRIDRESLHF
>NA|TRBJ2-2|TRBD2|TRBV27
TGTGCCAGCAGCCTCATACCCCTCAGCAGCGGGATCACCGGGGAGCTGTTTTTT
CASSLIPLSSGITGELFF
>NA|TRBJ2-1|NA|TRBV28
TGTGCCAGCAGTCCCCGGGACACATACAATGAGCAGTTCTTC
CASSPRDTYNEQFF
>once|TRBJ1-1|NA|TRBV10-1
TGCGCCAGCAGAGCAGGGGTGGTAACTGAAGCTTTCTTT
CASRAGVVTEAFF
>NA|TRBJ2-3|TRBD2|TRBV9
TGTGCCAGCGGACTAGCGGGTAGCACAGATACGCAGTATTTT
CASGLAGSTDTQYF
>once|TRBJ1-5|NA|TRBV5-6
TGTGCCAGCAGCTTGGGGCAGGCGGCGGGGCAGCCCCAGCATTTT
CASSLGQAAGQPQHF
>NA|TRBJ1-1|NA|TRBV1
TGCACCAGCAGCCTCCCGACGGACTGGCCTTTGAACACTGAAGCTTTCTTT
CTSSLPTDWPLNTEAFF
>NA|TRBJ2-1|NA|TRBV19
TGTGCCAGTAGTATTATAGTATACAATGAGCAGTTCTTC
CASSIIVYNEQFF
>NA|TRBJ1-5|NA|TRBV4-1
TGCGCCAGCCGGGGTGATCAGCCCCAGCATTTT
CASRGDQPQHF
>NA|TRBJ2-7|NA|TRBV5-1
TGCGCCAGCAGCTTGCGAAGTCAGGGTCAGAACGAGCAGTACTTC
CASSLRSQGQNEQYF
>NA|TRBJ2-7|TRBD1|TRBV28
TGTGCCAGCAGTTTCCTGGACAGGGGGAGCTACGAGCAGTACTTC
CASSFLDRGSYEQYF
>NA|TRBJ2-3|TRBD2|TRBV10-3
TGTGCCATCAGGCCAGCGGGAGGGTCCCCAGATACGCAGTATTTT
CAIRPAGGSPDTQYF
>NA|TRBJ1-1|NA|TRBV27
TGTGCCAGCAGTCAGACAGAGAACACTGAAGCTTTCTTT
CASSQTENTEAFF